This record looks at one T cell receptor (beta chain) sequence and its context. Its antigen is currently not known. No much larger clone is present one base from it, and per-base qualities are unavailable. The cohort was made up of 666 healthy bone marrow donors. Cohort members were all nominally healthy when sampled, although unrecorded immune exposures were likely present. The donor tested CMV seropositive, placing the donor among the roughly 270 seropositive members of the cohort. A peripheral blood sample was collected from each donor, and TCR beta sequencing was performed on peripheral blood mononuclear cells. The Qiagen DNeasy Blood Extraction Kit was used to extract genomic DNA from the blood cell samples. The junction shows trimming of 3 bases on V and 10 bases on J, plus 10 bases between the germline ends. The germline V gene provides CDR1 SGHRS and CDR2 YFSETQ. The CDR3 starts with the cysteine, ends with the phenylalanine, and has 12 residues. The DNA shown is the 36-base CDR3, in frame from base 1.

Library creation used the immunoSEQ multiplex PCR assay. For the multiplex PCR, a mixture combining 60 forward primers for TCR Vbeta segments and 13 reverse primers for TCR Jbeta segments was used. Amplification of the CDR3 region of rearranged TCR beta genes was performed with a multiplex PCR assay on genomic DNA. The Illumina HiSeq System was used to sequence the amplified TCR beta libraries as 87-base-pair reads. As for the authors' bioinformatics: Across the 670 or so repertoires, a later analysis counted 75 million to 90 million unique TCR beta chains, roughly 11 million of which were shared by at least two donors. Raw reads were error-corrected and collapsed into unique sequences by a nearest-neighbor algorithm in which closely related sequences were merged to remove PCR and sequencing errors. To assign V, D and J gene segments, CDR3 sequences were aligned to IMGT reference sequences. For a sequence to be retained, at least a six-nucleotide match to both a V gene segment and a J gene segment was required. Rearrangements were classified as productive when the CDR3 lacked stop codons and remained in frame with V and J, and all other rearrangements were classified as non-productive. Following IMGT convention, CDR3 was defined as the stretch from the second conserved V-encoded cysteine to the conserved J-encoded phenylalanine. The earlier analysis of some 540 of the donors excluded any sequence lacking an unambiguous match to a single V gene segment. In an earlier analysis of several hundred of the donors, V segments were called functional above 56.7% productive rearrangements and were called segregating when the between-donor standard deviation exceeded 5%. A statistical classification framework was built to diagnose cytomegalovirus status from the catalog of TCR beta chain sequences. In a later analysis, V and J genes were assigned by comparing TCR nucleotide sequences against IMGT/GENE-DB human TR gene sequences. In a later analysis, CDR3 sequences and most-parsimonious VDJ recombination scenarios were assigned using the TCRdist pipeline. In a later analysis, each TCR beta chain was defined by its CDR3 amino acid sequence together with its V-gene family, and reads lacking a unique V-gene family were excluded. To address suspected cross-contamination and a sequencing artifact, a later analysis removed 592 highly shared, low-generation-probability nucleotide sequences. For each public chain, a later analysis derived a clonal expansion index from normalized ranks of inferred template counts within each repertoire. In a later analysis, generation probabilities were computed with a VDJ recombination model fitted to out-of-frame rearrangements, and the resulting probabilities were checked against IGoR. In a later analysis, hypergeometric tests were used to score TCR-TCR, TCR-HLA and TCR-CMV co-occurrence, with a repertoire-size bias correction applied to TCR pairs. In a later analysis, false discovery rates were estimated by permuting HLA or CMV assignments 20 times. In a later analysis, co-occurring TCRs were grouped using DBSCAN, with TCRdist sequence similarity added in when clustering inside HLA-allele-positive subsets. Repertoires with fewer than 30,000 or more than 120,000 public chains, plus five repertoires with anomalous nucleotide sharing, were excluded from co-occurrence clustering. The immuneACCESS repertoire file appears here via TCRdb, limited to in-frame rearrangements. These files lack a portion of the clones; in checked studies, under half of the deficit traces to unresolved V genes, and the cause of the others is not known. V and J calls and clone size are copied from that table; D and trimming were computed from the DNA. The sample profile shows 200,000 to 250,000 clones; around 76% of them were found once. 5% to 6% of the sample comes from the top ten.

The data are from a study of cytomegalovirus exposure and HLA in healthy donors (dated by TCRdb to the late 2010s). About the study as a whole: In an earlier analysis of fewer than 750 of the donors, 276 Gb of sequence data and just under 120 million unique TCR beta sequences from about 190 million T cells were reported. An earlier analysis of fewer than 700 of the donors applied high-throughput TCR beta sequencing to assess whether each TCR beta V gene segment acted as functional or pseudogenic. An early release that covered roughly 600 HLA-typed donors contained approximately 290 gigabases of sequencing data and about 84 million unique TCR sequences. The T cell repertoires of some 700 subjects were profiled by immunosequencing and related to cytomegalovirus serostatus. Donor age, sex, ethnicity and CMV serostatus were compiled alongside the repertoire data. HLA typing included class I and class II loci at four-digit resolution. All discovery cohort repertoires had been generated using a single sequencing platform. In a later genetic analysis, genome-wide SNP genotypes for about three fifths of the roughly 670 donors were used, and that subset was treated as a discovery cohort. The study aimed to test whether cataloging public T cell receptors could reveal signatures of past pathogen exposure. Rather than using new phenotypic data, the later analysis identified candidate immune exposures from TCR beta sequences and from how often those sequences occurred across donors. A later analysis re-examined previously published TCR beta repertoires from roughly 650 donors and added high-resolution HLA genotyping to investigate patterns of TCR occurrence. Among some 410 genotyped donors of the cohort, an average of approximately 240,000 unique TCR beta nucleotide sequences were sequenced per donor, around 20% of them non-productive. Because of strong linkage in the cohort, five DR-DQ haplotypes were treated as single units for association and clustering. Typing coverage differed by locus: A, B, C, DRB1 and DQB1 were typed in roughly 620-630 donors, DQA1 in roughly 510, DPA1 in approximately 610, and DPB1 in 472. Among the roughly 430 genotyped donors, more than 70% belonged to the genetic ancestry cluster associated with self-reported Caucasian donors. To predict cytomegalovirus infection status, the study combined high-throughput TCR immunosequencing, statistical association of individual TCRs with disease status, and machine learning. A separate validation cohort of 100 to 150 different subjects was used in addition to the roughly 700-subject first cohort.

Broad study findings and their caveats: In both the original and validation cohorts, the classifier was reported to diagnose cytomegalovirus status with high specificity and sensitivity. At a false discovery rate of 0.05, a later analysis linked under 20,000 TCR beta sequences to specific HLA alleles. Presence/absence analyses assumed roughly uniform sequencing depth across donors, an assumption that may not hold. A further reported finding was that TCR beta sequences accurately predicted the HLA-A and HLA-B alleles for most subjects in the first cohort. Because the 87-base-pair reads could not distinguish some IMGT-functional V segments, including TRBV6-2 and TRBV6-3, those segments were excluded. An association between a missense DCLRE1C variant and V-gene and J-gene trimming of TCR beta chains was found in a later genetic analysis and replicated in an independent cohort. In the study, approximately 160 TCR beta chains were listed as associated with cytomegalovirus. Because counts were too low, roughly 18 rarely observed V segments, including chromosome 9 orphons, were left out of the earlier analysis of 587 of the donors. Most CMV-associated TCR beta chains appeared to be HLA-restricted in a later analysis, and the HLA associations seemed to be driven largely by CMV exposure. In a later analysis, the rate of TCR association differed among HLA loci, with DRB1 alleles having the most associated TCRs and HLA-C alleles having the fewest. Most TCR sequences were observed very rarely across donors, whereas some public TCRs were present in many individuals. In an earlier analysis of about 540 of the donors, most TCR beta V segments were observed in productive rearrangements about 90% or about 30% of the time, broadly matching IMGT annotations. It was suggested by the authors that the approach could potentially be generalized to other disease states and immunological phenotypes. Only TCR beta chains were sequenced in this cohort, and the absence of alpha or paired-chain data limited detectable features. A cluster of highly shared sequence variants was judged likely to represent a technical artifact of the sequencing pipeline. Compared with equally common non-associated chains, HLA-associated TCR beta chains in a later analysis were more clonally expanded and had lower generation probabilities. In vitro tests confirmed that three of the cytomegalovirus-associated TCR beta chains recognize cytomegalovirus antigens. For the cohort, immune exposure information was limited to CMV serostatus. Because some donors lacked HLA typing at each locus, the association tests relied only on the typed subset. Several of the top co-occurrence clusters appeared to be linked to parvovirus B19, influenza, CMV and Epstein-Barr virus, according to a later analysis. Correlated functional status among segregating V segments might reflect linkage disequilibrium, but an unknown experimental factor could not be ruled out. A later genetic analysis reported fewer N-insertions in productive TCRs among donors in an Asian-associated ancestry cluster than the roughly 700-donor mean. Assigning TCR associations to individual alleles was difficult when HLA alleles, especially DR and DQ, strongly co-occurred.

Sequenced: PBMCs. The chain uses TRBV5-1 and TRBJ2-2; the D gene is possibly TRBD2, with 6 bases matching. This TCR was sampled from a woman between 35 and 50 years old in good health and CMV-seropositive. CDR3 loop: CASSWRGEELFF. In nucleotides, the sequence is TGCGCCAGCAGCTGGAGGGGTGAGGAGCTGTTTTTT.